This TCR beta chain was obtained from a study of blood T cell repertoires in COVID-19. The overall study: Sites across the United States, Italy and Spain contributed samples from acute and convalescent COVID-19.

The CDR3 is 14 amino acids. Germline V CDR1 and CDR2: LNHDA, SQIVND (reference sequence). V gave up 4 bases and J gave up 9 bases; unmatched junction bases: 7. Original processing methods: Quantification of nucleated cells was approximated via reference gene primer amplification. Using immunoSEQ multiplex PCR, the repertoire was profiled, and TCRdb retains in-frame clones only, with some absent. D and trimming come from the DNA, and the V and J calls and clone size come from that table. The data show around 260,000 clones, around 92% seen once. The sequence derives from a person aged 18-35 years with COVID-19, enrolled during active disease. V gene TRBV19 combines with J gene TRBJ2-4; 9 bases match TRBD1. Sequencing was carried out using peripheral blood. Here the CDR3 DNA reads TGTGCCAGTAGTACCCAACAGGGGGCCGGCATTCAGTACTTC. This codes for CASSTQQGAGIQYF.